The TCR beta chain described here comes from a study of spatial heterogeneity in lung cancer. Germline assignment: CDR1 SGHRS and CDR2 YFSETQ. This CDR3 comprises 15 residues. V shed 4 bases and J 6 bases; nucleotides not matched to a gene: 8. TCRdb passed the 5' RACE reads through MiXCR, listing each CDR3 protein once. The repertoire includes about 36,000 distinct CDR3 sequences, roughly 5.5% of them detected once, and more than 25% sits in the top ten. Indicated time point: sample taken at primary tumor resection. Researchers sequenced whole RNA taken from tumor, nontumor lung or frozen PBMC without sorting. Untreated early-stage non-small cell lung cancer patients, 55 to 85 in total, were the donors. This clonotype was seen a few times.

The source material was PBMCs, sampled at surgery. The sequence was obtained from a female donor with early-stage non-small cell lung cancer. This chain connects TRBV5-1 to TRBJ2-1; the match to TRBD1 covers 9 bases. The CDR3 nucleotides read TGCGCCAGCAGCCACGGGACAGGGAGGTCCAATGAGCAGTTCTTC. The encoded protein is CASSHGTGRSNEQFF.